The 8 T cell receptor beta chains below all came from one sample that was sequenced in a study of brain T cells in children with intractable seizures. Profiling relied on immunoSEQ multiplex PCR, and the TCRdb table lists in-frame clones only, not all of them. The sample includes hundreds of thousands of clones, 93% of them seen just once. As to time point: blood from clinic visit 5 months post-surgery; TSC patient then seizure free. This specimen was peripheral blood, taken about 5 months after surgery. These receptor sequences come from a boy under two years old with tuberous sclerosis and intractable seizures.

The gene calls are TRBV5-5 and TRBJ2-7; the D gene is possibly TRBD2 (6 bases). Trimming stripped 1 base from V and 7 bases from J, with 15 bases between. The germline CDR1 and CDR2 sequences are SGHKS and YYEKEE (reference sequence). The CDR3 covers 14 residues. DNA for the CDR3: TGTGCCAGCAGCTTGCCGGGAGCTCCACGAGAGCAGTACTTC. This gives the protein CASSLPGAPREQYF. Using reference TRBV5-5 and TRBJ2-7 for the parts outside the CDR3, the full variable domain is DAGVTQSPTHLIKTRGQQVTLRCSPISGHKSVSWYQQVLGQGPQFIFQYYEKEERGRGNFPDRFSARQFPNYSSELNVNALLLGDSALYLCASSLPGAPREQYFGPGTRLTVT.

This rearrangement joins TRBV19 to TRBJ2-2, with 10 bases fitting TRBD1. The CDR3 has 16 residues. Looked up from germline, CDR1 is LNHDA and CDR2 is SQIVND (reference sequence). V lost 7 bases and J lost 6; bases outside the gene matches: 11. The CDR3: CASTLRPGQGSGELFF. The CDR3 nucleotides read TGTGCCAGTACCCTCAGACCGGGACAGGGGTCCGGGGAGCTGTTTTTT.

The chain uses TRBV12-3 or TRBV12-4 and TRBJ1-1; perhaps TRBD1 as D (6 bases). The V end lost 6 bases, the J end lost 4 bases, and 12 bases lay between the germline ends. The CDR3 is made up of 13 amino acids. CDR3 region: CASRSRGITEAFF. DNA of the CDR3: TGTGCCAGCAGATCTAGGGGGATCACTGAAGCTTTCTTT.

J is TRBJ2-1 and V is TRBV4-2; TRBD2 agrees at 12 bases. CDR1 LGHNA and CDR2 YNFKEQ come from the germline V gene. V lost 4 bases, J lost 9 bases, and 16 bases stayed unmatched. The CDR3 is 18 residues long. CDR3: CASSRTGTSGPGFGEQFF. The CDR3 DNA reads as TGTGCCAGCAGCCGAACCGGGACTAGCGGGCCCGGCTTCGGTGAGCAGTTCTTC.

The CDR3 loop reads CSAQGGETQYF. The CDR3 nucleotides read TGCAGTGCTCAGGGGGGAGAGACCCAGTACTTC. This chain links TRBV20-1 with TRBJ2-5, with a tentative D call TRBD1 (7 bases). Trimming removed 5 bases at V and 4 bases at J, with 8 bases between. Germline CDR1 is DFQATT and CDR2 is SNEGSKA (reference sequence). The CDR3 spans 11 residues.

The rearrangement uses TRBV30 and TRBJ2-2, with D unclear. The CDR3 covers 10 residues. V was shortened by 6 bases and J by 8 bases, with 7 bases between the two germline ends. Germline values: CDR1 GTSNPN, CDR2 SVGIG (reference sequence). CDR3 sequence reads: CACSTGELFF. The CDR3 DNA reads TGTGCCTGTTCAACAGGGGAGCTGTTTTTT.

Only one count was recorded for this clone. The chain recombines TRBV19 with TRBJ2-4; no firm D call. The CDR3 contains 14 residues. Germline V gene lookup returns CDR1 LNHDA and CDR2 SQIVND (reference sequence). Trimming removed 2 bases from V and 6 bases from J, with 11 bases in between. The CDR3 coding sequence is TGTGCCAGTAGTATACTTGGGATCGGAAACATTCAGTACTTC. This encodes CASSILGIGNIQYF.

The chain recombines TRBV9 with TRBJ2-1, with 7 positions matching TRBD2. V shed 0 bases, J shed 0 bases, and the junction held 3 bases outside the gene matches. The CDR3 contains 16 residues. Germline V CDR1 and CDR2: SGDLS, YYNGEE. The DNA of the CDR3 is TGTGCCAGCAGCGTAGTGAGCGGGGCCTCCTACAATGAGCAGTTCTTC. This translates into CASSVVSGASYNEQFF.